The rows below give T cell receptor beta chains drawn from one sample of a study of cytomegalovirus exposure and HLA in healthy donors. Produced via immunoSEQ multiplex PCR; TCRdb's table is partial and in-frame only. The sample lists 100,000 to 150,000 clones; roughly 80% were seen once. Sequencing input: PBMCs. The receptor set was obtained from a man aged 18 to 35 in good health and CMV-seropositive. The CDR3 runs from the conserved cysteine through the conserved F or W. The D gene is left open where the match is weak. Only some rows state a clone size, as once, few, many or a class for expanded clones.

d_gene: -; abundance: -; j_gene: TRBJ1-2; v_gene: TRBV5-6; CDR3nt: TGTGCCAGCAGCTTGGAGGGGCAGGGTATAGGCTATGGCTACACCTTC; CDR3aa: CASSLEGQGIGYGYTF
d_gene: TRBD1; abundance: -; j_gene: TRBJ2-1; v_gene: TRBV2; CDR3nt: TGTGCCAGCACTGAAGGGGACAGGGGCAATGAGCAGTTCTTC; CDR3aa: CASTEGDRGNEQFF
d_gene: TRBD1; abundance: -; j_gene: TRBJ2-7; v_gene: TRBV7-8; CDR3nt: TGTGCCAGCAGCTCGGGACAGGGGGTGTACGAGCAGTACTTC; CDR3aa: CASSSGQGVYEQYF
d_gene: -; abundance: -; j_gene: TRBJ2-3; v_gene: TRBV29-1; CDR3nt: TGCAGCGTTGACACACCTCCGGGGTCCGATACGCAGTATTTT; CDR3aa: CSVDTPPGSDTQYF
d_gene: -; abundance: -; j_gene: TRBJ1-3; v_gene: TRBV18; CDR3nt: TGTGCCAGCTCACCAACACAGGGCCCCTTCGGAAACACCATATATTTT; CDR3aa: CASSPTQGPFGNTIYF
d_gene: -; abundance: -; j_gene: TRBJ1-2; v_gene: TRBV6-5; CDR3nt: TGTGCCAGCAGTGGAACAGGGAGTGGATATGGCTACACCTTC; CDR3aa: CASSGTGSGYGYTF
d_gene: TRBD1; abundance: -; j_gene: TRBJ2-7; v_gene: TRBV5-1; CDR3nt: TGCGCCAGCAGCGCGGGACAGGGATGGGAGCAGTACTTC; CDR3aa: CASSAGQGWEQYF
d_gene: -; abundance: few; j_gene: TRBJ1-5; v_gene: TRBV5-8; CDR3nt: TGTGCCAGCACCGGGGGGCAGCCCCAGCATTTT; CDR3aa: CASTGGQPQHF
d_gene: -; abundance: -; j_gene: TRBJ1-6; v_gene: TRBV30; CDR3nt: TGTGCCTGGACCGGTAACCATAATTCACCCCTCCACTTT; CDR3aa: CAWTGNHNSPLHF
d_gene: TRBD2; abundance: -; j_gene: TRBJ2-3; v_gene: TRBV2; CDR3nt: TGTGCCAGCAGTGCCCCCCTGGGCGGGACTACCACAGATACGCAGTATTTT; CDR3aa: CASSAPLGGTTTDTQYF
d_gene: -; abundance: -; j_gene: TRBJ1-2; v_gene: TRBV6-6; CDR3nt: TGTGCCAGCAGATTCAACCCTGGGGGGTATGGCTACACCTTC; CDR3aa: CASRFNPGGYGYTF
d_gene: -; abundance: -; j_gene: TRBJ2-7; v_gene: TRBV19; CDR3nt: TGTGCCAGTAGTATAGTTGGGGACACCTACGAGCAGTACTTC; CDR3aa: CASSIVGDTYEQYF
d_gene: -; abundance: -; j_gene: TRBJ2-3; v_gene: TRBV5-1; CDR3nt: TGCGCCAGCAGCTTGTTTGCAGGGGCCACAGATACGCAGTATTTT; CDR3aa: CASSLFAGATDTQYF
d_gene: -; abundance: few; j_gene: TRBJ2-2; v_gene: TRBV7-9; CDR3nt: TGTGCCAGCAGCAAGGCAGGGCCCGGGGAGCTGTTTTTT; CDR3aa: CASSKAGPGELFF
d_gene: TRBD1; abundance: -; j_gene: TRBJ2-7; v_gene: TRBV9; CDR3nt: TGTGCCAGCAGCGTCCGGGACAGCACCAACTACGAGCAGTACTTC; CDR3aa: CASSVRDSTNYEQYF
d_gene: TRBD1; abundance: -; j_gene: TRBJ1-4; v_gene: TRBV5-1; CDR3nt: TGCGCCAGCAGCGGGGGACAGGGCGAGACTAATGAAAAACTGTTTTTT; CDR3aa: CASSGGQGETNEKLFF